These 13 T cell receptor beta chains originate from one sample sequenced in a study of identical twins. TCRdb passed the 5' RACE reads through MiXCR, listing each CDR3 protein once. The data contain about 720,000 distinct CDR3 sequences, roughly 18% of them singletons. The same sample was also studied in work on T cells expressing NK-cell markers.

Sequencing input: PBMCs. Receptors were obtained from a woman in her late teens or twenties in good health.

This clonotype was detected only a few times. This rearrangement joins TRBV12-3 or TRBV12-4 to TRBJ2-2; D is ambiguous. Trimming removed 3 bases from V and 7 bases from J, with 9 bases in between. CDR3 size: 13 residues. The CDR3: CASSLQAHGELFF. CDR3 nucleotide sequence: TGTGCCAGCAGTTTGCAGGCCCACGGGGAGCTGTTTTTT.

This chain uses TRBV20-1 with TRBJ2-3; the D gene is possibly TRBD2 (6 bases). CDR1 and CDR2 (germline): DFQATT, SNEGSKA (reference sequence). The germline V and J ends were trimmed by 6 bases and 6 bases, with 16 bases remaining between them. This CDR3 contains 13 residues. CDR3 nucleotides: TGCAGTGCACCAACCGGGGGTTCTGATACGCAGTATTTT. Its translation is CSAPTGGSDTQYF.

This clonotype was detected only a few times. The V and J genes are TRBV15 and TRBJ2-4, with a tentative D call TRBD2 (6 bases). Trimming took 5 bases from V and 9 from J, leaving 17 bases between them. Germline V gene data show CDR1 as LNHNV and CDR2 as YYDKDF (reference sequence). The CDR3 is 14 residues long. CDR3 nucleotides: TGTGCCACCAGCCAAGACCAATTCGGGGGCATTCAGTACTTC. This codes for CATSQDQFGGIQYF.

This clonotype was picked up a small number of times. This chain connects TRBV10-3 to TRBJ1-1, with D maybe TRBD1 (5 bases). Germline V lookup: CDR1 ENHRY, CDR2 SYGVKD. The CDR3 sequence is 13 residues long. Trimming shortened V by 0 bases and J by 5 bases, and 7 bases separated the two germline ends. The CDR3 reads CAISESGVTEAFF. CDR3 nucleotide sequence: TGTGCCATCAGTGAGTCGGGGGTTACTGAAGCTTTCTTT.

V usage is TRBV2 and J usage is TRBJ1-5; 9 bases map to TRBD1. The CDR3 loop spans 14 amino acids. Germline values: CDR1 SNHLY, CDR2 FYNNEI. The ends lost 6 bases at V and 7 bases at J; junction bases unmatched: 7. The CDR3 nucleotides are TGTGCCAGCAGGTGGGGGACAGGGAGCCAGCCCCAGCATTTT. Translation: CASRWGTGSQPQHF.

This clonotype was counted many times. The chain has TRBV2 and TRBJ2-3, with no clear D. CDR1 and CDR2 (germline): SNHLY, FYNNEI. This CDR3 is 13 amino acids long. Trimming removed 4 bases at V and 7 bases at J, with 12 bases between. The CDR3 spells CASSAWAQHTQYF. As DNA, the CDR3 is TGTGCCAGCAGTGCATGGGCGCAGCATACGCAGTATTTT.

The chain uses TRBV3-1 and TRBJ1-2; TRBD1 matches 9 bases. V was clipped by 1 base and J by 5 bases; unmatched bases: 2. CDR3 length: 14 residues. Germline values: CDR1 LGHDT, CDR2 YNNKEL (reference sequence). CDR3 amino acids: CASSQGGQGYGYTF. Written as DNA, the CDR3 is TGTGCCAGCAGCCAAGGGGGACAGGGTTATGGCTACACCTTC.

V gene TRBV29-1 combines with J gene TRBJ2-2; D is undetermined. The V gene lost 5 bases and the J gene lost 6 bases, with 13 bases spanning the gap. CDR1 SQVTM and CDR2 ANQGSEA come from the germline V gene. This CDR3 is 13 amino acids long. CDR3 region: CSVRPLGPGELFF. The CDR3 DNA reads TGCAGCGTTCGGCCCCTGGGTCCCGGGGAGCTGTTTTTT.

V gene TRBV3-1 combines with J gene TRBJ2-2; tentative D call: TRBD2 (5 bases). The CDR3 is 17 amino acids. Trimming cost V 4 bases and J 2 bases, with 17 bases left between them. Germline CDR1 and CDR2: LGHDT and YNNKEL (reference sequence). CDR3 in amino acids: CASSRNVGVLNTGELFF. The CDR3 region has the DNA TGTGCCAGCAGCCGTAATGTGGGAGTCTTAAACACCGGGGAGCTGTTTTTT. The entire variable domain, with the rest obtained from reference TRBV3-1 and TRBJ2-2, is as follows: DTAVSQTPKYLVTQMGNDKSIKCEQNLGHDTMYWYKQDSKKFLKIMFSYNNKELIINETVPNRFSPKSPDKAHLNLHINSLELGDSAVYFCASSRNVGVLNTGELFFGEGSRLTVL.

The DNA of the CDR3 is TGTGCCAGCAGCTTGGAAGGGACTAACACAGATACGCAGTATTTT. Its translation: CASSLEGTNTDTQYF. The chain is built from TRBV5-8 and TRBJ2-3, with 7 bases fitting TRBD2. The CDR3 has 15 residues. V lost 0 bases to trimming and J lost 2 bases; unmatched junction nucleotides: 3. Germline V CDR1 and CDR2: SGHTS, YDEGEE.

V is TRBV19 and J is TRBJ2-3; TRBD2 aligns across 8 bases. Trimming at V came to 4 bases and at J to 5 bases, leaving 5 bases not matched to a gene. This CDR3 is 14 amino acids long. Germline lookup yields CDR1 LNHDA and CDR2 SQIVND (reference sequence). The CDR3 here is CASSRSGRGDTQYF. CDR3 DNA sequence: TGTGCCAGTAGTAGGAGCGGGAGAGGAGATACGCAGTATTTT.

V is TRBV5-1 and J is TRBJ1-2; D not resolved. The CDR3 covers 14 residues. V lost 2 bases to trimming and J lost 3 bases, with 11 bases between them. Germline V gene lookup returns CDR1 SGHRS and CDR2 YFSETQ. The DNA for the CDR3 is TGCGCCAGCAGCTTTACCCAGGAGTACTATGGCTACACCTTC. This codes for CASSFTQEYYGYTF.

This clonotype was seen a handful of times. This chain connects TRBV20-1 to TRBJ2-7; D gene unclear. CDR1 is DFQATT and CDR2 is SNEGSKA in the germline V gene (reference sequence). The CDR3 has 14 amino acids. The V gene lost 5 bases and the J gene lost 0 bases, with 14 bases spanning the gap. In DNA, the CDR3 is TGCAGTGCTCCGTTCCTCAGGAGCTCCTACGAGCAGTACTTC. Its protein is CSAPFLRSSYEQYF.